This T cell receptor beta chain was retrieved from a study of T cell repertoires in cytomegalovirus infection. Study details: Shared public TCR beta signatures pointed to both CMV infection and a matching HLA type.

Germline CDR1 and CDR2: MNHEY and SMNVEV (reference sequence). V lost 1 base and J 10 bases, leaving 9 bases between the germline ends. The CDR3 is made up of 12 amino acids. A single record per CDR3 protein comes from TCRdb applying MiXCR to the reads. The table has over 150,000 distinct CDR3 sequences, about a sixth seen once. The sequence derives from a human donor in good health (CMV status not recorded). Some clones in this sample may be carry-over from other donors' samples. The chain uses TRBV27 and TRBJ2-3; D remains ambiguous. The specimen was CD8+ T cells from PBMCs. The CDR3 nucleotides are TGTGCCAGCAGTTTATTCGGCCGAGCGCAGTATTTT. Its protein product is CASSLFGRAQYF.